This TCR beta chain is from a study of CD8+CD57+ T cells in acquired aplastic anemia. Genomic DNA constituted the template upon which TCR beta VDJ and CDR3 profiling was performed. From the reads, TCRdb called clonotypes with MiXCR, one entry per CDR3 protein. The repertoire holds around 68,000 distinct CDR3 sequences, with 45% to 55% as singletons. The CDR3 is 14 residues long. V lost 4 bases to trimming and J lost 3 bases, with 13 bases between them. The germline V gene encodes CDR1 SEHNR and CDR2 FQNEAQ (reference sequence). In its sample, this clonotype was seen many times. Material: sorted CD4+, CD8+, or CD8+CD57+ T cells (not recorded which) from PBMCs. The chain joins TRBV7-9 to TRBJ2-7; D may be TRBD2 (7 bases). The TCR comes from a human donor in good health, serving as a control. Here the CDR3 DNA reads TGTGCCAGCAGCTCGACAGGACTAGTCTACGAGCAGTACTTC. Its protein product is CASSSTGLVYEQYF.